A single sample is the source of the 15 T cell receptor beta chains below, sequenced in a study of blood T cell repertoires in COVID-19. TCRdb keeps only in-frame clones here, not all; method: immunoSEQ multiplex PCR. The sample has 310,000 or so clones; around 84% are singletons. The sample taken for sequencing was PBMCs or T cells enriched from blood (not recorded which). Source of these receptors: a woman between 18 and 29 years old who had recovered from COVID-19.

This chain uses TRBV30 with TRBJ2-5; 10 positions agree with TRBD2. Per germline, CDR1 GTSNPN and CDR2 SVGIG (reference sequence). J gave up 3 bases and V 4 bases, and 5 bases lay outside the gene matches. There are 14 residues in the CDR3. The CDR3 coding sequence is TGTGCCTGGACCCTAGCGGGAGTTGAAGAGACCCAGTACTTC. Its protein product is CAWTLAGVEETQYF.

The V and J genes are TRBV19 and TRBJ2-1, with unresolved D. V shed 2 bases and J shed 0 bases, with 11 bases lying between them. The CDR3 is made up of 16 amino acids. Germline lookup yields CDR1 LNHDA and CDR2 SQIVND (reference sequence). The CDR3 DNA reads TGTGCCAGTAGTATATCAAACAGCCTCTCCTACAATGAGCAGTTCTTC. Its protein product is CASSISNSLSYNEQFF.

The chain recombines TRBV5-1 with TRBJ2-7; TRBD1 matches 7 bases. Germline V gene sequence: CDR1 SGHRS, CDR2 YFSETQ. CDR3 length equals 14 residues. The V gene end was trimmed by 0 bases and the J gene end by 4 bases; junction bases not matched to a gene: 4. CDR3 sequence: CASSLGTGEYEQYF. The CDR3 nucleotides read TGCGCCAGCAGCTTGGGGACAGGAGAATACGAGCAGTACTTC.

This clone was seen a few times. The gene calls are TRBV6-5 and TRBJ2-2; D perhaps matches TRBD1 (6 bases). V dropped 6 bases and J dropped 3 bases, with 11 bases sitting between them. Germline V gene data show CDR1 as MNHEY and CDR2 as SVGAGI. The CDR3 consists of 14 residues. The CDR3 reads CASRMDSYTGELFF. CDR3 nucleotides: TGTGCCAGCAGGATGGACAGCTACACCGGGGAGCTGTTTTTT.

This sequence joins TRBV10-3 and TRBJ2-1; TRBD2 agrees at 7 bases. This CDR3 has 14 amino acids. CDR1 and CDR2 from the germline V gene are ENHRY and SYGVKD. CDR3: CVSSTRGERNEQFF. The DNA for the CDR3 is TGTGTCTCTTCGACACGGGGGGAGAGGAATGAGCAGTTCTTC.

This rearrangement joins TRBV4-1 to TRBJ2-1, with 9 bases lining up with TRBD2. Germline CDR1 and CDR2: MGHRA and YSYEKL. There are 11 residues in the CDR3. The junction had 3 bases not matched to a gene; V was cut back by 8 bases and J by 10 bases. CDR3 DNA sequence: TGCGCCAGCCTAGCGGGAAGAGAGCAGTTCTTC. It yields the protein CASLAGREQFF.

The chain couples TRBV6-5 to TRBJ2-3; TRBD2 matches at 9 bases. After removal of 2 bases from V and 3 bases from J, the junction contained 3 bases not matched to a gene. This CDR3 has 15 amino acids. Germline lookup yields CDR1 MNHEY and CDR2 SVGAGI. CDR3 sequence: CASSYRAGGTDTQYF. The CDR3 DNA follows: TGTGCCAGCAGTTACCGGGCGGGAGGGACAGATACGCAGTATTTT.

This rearrangement joins TRBV4-2 to TRBJ1-2; 7 nucleotides align to TRBD1. Trimming at V came to 4 bases and at J to 3 bases, leaving 8 bases not matched to a gene. This CDR3 comprises 15 residues. Germline-derived CDR1 and CDR2 are LGHNA and YNFKEQ. In DNA, the CDR3 is TGTGCCAGCAGCCCCCGGGGAACAGGGGACTATGGCTACACCTTC. Amino acid sequence: CASSPRGTGDYGYTF.

This clone was observed a single time. CDR3 amino acids: CASSFDRGGRNTIYF. CDR3 nucleotide sequence: TGTGCCAGCAGCTTCGACAGGGGGGGTAGAAACACCATATATTTT. The J gene is TRBJ1-3, the V gene TRBV7-9; 9 bases fit TRBD1. CDR3 length: 15 residues. CDR1 and CDR2 (germline): SEHNR, FQNEAQ (reference sequence). V shed 3 bases and J 5 bases; nucleotides not matched to a gene: 5.

The chain has TRBV7-9 and TRBJ1-2; possible D gene TRBD1, 5 bases. V lost 5 bases, J lost 6 bases, and 13 bases lay in between. This CDR3 spans 13 amino acids. Germline V gene lookup returns CDR1 SEHNR and CDR2 FQNEAQ (reference sequence). DNA of the CDR3: TGTGCCAGCAGCCCGGGGGAGTCGGATGGCTACACCTTC. Its translation: CASSPGESDGYTF.

J is TRBJ2-1 and V is TRBV7-9; no clear D. Germline-derived CDR1 and CDR2 are SEHNR and FQNEAQ (reference sequence). The CDR3 totals 15 residues. V lost 1 base to trimming and J lost 3 bases, with 10 bases between them. CDR3 loop: CASSLDVALYNEQFF. The CDR3 DNA follows: TGTGCCAGCAGCTTAGATGTCGCGCTCTACAATGAGCAGTTCTTC.

This clone was seen a single time. The genes are TRBV9 and TRBJ1-1; D may be TRBD1 (5 bases). CDR3 size: 14 residues. With 1 base removed from V and 5 bases from J, the gap between germline ends came to 12 bases. Germline V gene sequence: CDR1 SGDLS, CDR2 YYNGEE. Here the CDR3 reads CASSVIGGGTEAFF. The DNA for the CDR3 is TGTGCCAGCAGCGTAATCGGTGGGGGGACTGAAGCTTTCTTT.

The chain couples TRBV12-3 or TRBV12-4 to TRBJ1-2; TRBD1 agrees at 9 bases. The CDR3 consists of 13 residues. Trimming cost V 6 bases and J 6 bases; bases outside gene matches: 5. This CDR3 is CASRWTGEHGYTF. Written as DNA, the CDR3 is TGTGCCAGCAGGTGGACAGGGGAACATGGCTACACCTTC.

This CDR3 is CASSADGIYNSPLHF. The DNA of the CDR3 is TGTGCCAGCAGTGCGGACGGGATCTATAATTCACCCCTCCACTTT. This sequence joins TRBV2 and TRBJ1-6; D remains unclear. The CDR3 is 15 residues long. Trimming stripped 4 bases from V and 3 bases from J, with 10 bases between. CDR1 is SNHLY and CDR2 is FYNNEI in the germline V gene.

This clone was detected once. This chain links TRBV24-1 with TRBJ1-2; 9 nucleotides line up with TRBD1. The CDR3 runs 16 residues. Unmatched junction bases numbered 7, after V lost 2 bases and J lost 4 bases. Germline V gene data show CDR1 as KGHDR and CDR2 as SFDVKD. CDR3 protein: CATSDSGQGSGYGYTF. CDR3 nucleotide sequence: TGTGCCACCAGTGATTCCGGACAGGGGTCGGGCTATGGCTACACCTTC.